This note documents a single TCR beta chain sequence. The antigen it recognizes is unknown. A junction boundary mismatches the germline segment, possibly from a read error. The sample originates from a study of OX40 agonist ivuxolimab in advanced cancers. Background on the whole study: The costimulatory receptor OX40 (CD134) was targeted by ivuxolimab, a fully human IgG2 agonistic monoclonal antibody. Intravenous ivuxolimab was administered to patients every 2 weeks at six dose levels: 0.01, 0.1, 0.3, 1.5, 3 and 10 mg/kg. Of the approximately 50 patients in dose escalation, around 20 had hepatocellular carcinoma, about 15 had melanoma, 9 had renal cell carcinoma and 9 had head and neck cancer. In the dose-escalation cohort, around four fifths of patients were male, and the mean age was roughly 60 years with a range of 23 to 79. Prior anti-PD-1, anti-PD-L1 or anti-CTLA-4 therapy was permitted, and approximately 40% of dose-escalation patients had received checkpoint inhibitors. Partial responses occurred in three dose-escalation patients, of whom one had hepatocellular carcinoma and two had cutaneous melanoma. The purpose of peripheral TCRbeta sequencing was to test whether ivuxolimab changed TCR sequence diversity and led to clonal T-cell expansion. The paper reports the monotherapy dose-escalation portion (N = 52 patients) of the phase I ivuxolimab trial. Study-wide conclusions, independent of this receptor: After ivuxolimab, more expanded clones were found on average in CD8+ T cells than in CD4+ T cells. In partial responders in the 0.1-3.0 mg/kg groups, normalized peripheral clonal expansion was found to be among the lowest, especially among CD8+ T cells. Clonal expansion of both CD4+ and CD8+ blood T cells was observed from baseline to week 6 at doses 0.1 to 3.0 mg/kg. Low levels of normalized T-cell clonal expansion were also seen in some nonresponding patients. The antigen specificity of the peripheral T cells that underwent clonal expansion was not determined.

The CDR3 has 13 amino acids, counting the end cysteine and phenylalanine. Just CDR3 DNA is preserved here, 39 bases in frame from base 1. In the germline V gene, CDR1 corresponds to MDHEN and CDR2 to SYDVKM. For sequencing of the TCRbeta CDR3 region, genomic DNA was extracted from the sorted cells. TCRbeta CDR3 regions were sequenced using the immunoSEQ Assay. In its TCRdb copy, this immuneACCESS table keeps in-frame sequences only and misses some clones. Where compared with another copy, unresolved V genes explain less than half of these, and the others have no known cause. Across this sample there are tens of thousands of clones, with more than 70% seen only once. The ten largest clones represent approximately 6.6% of the sample. The trial excluded patients who had a history of autoimmune disease or were on systemic immunosuppression. In every dose cohort, peripheral blood was drawn for TCR sequencing at baseline, cycle 4 day 1, and cycle 7 day 1. Samples came from an open-label, multicenter, first-in-human phase I dose-escalation trial of ivuxolimab. Adults with locally advanced or metastatic melanoma, renal cell carcinoma, hepatocellular carcinoma or head and neck squamous cell carcinoma were enrolled in the trial. Before TCR sequencing, CD4+ and CD8+ T cells were separately sorted from peripheral blood.

The receptor comes from an adult with an advanced solid tumor such as melanoma, head and neck, liver or kidney cancer. The chain was built from TRBV28 and TRBJ2-7, with 9 middle bases fitting TRBD2. The specimen was CD4+ or CD8+ T cells sorted from blood, collected in a trial of the OX40 agonist ivuxolimab. Here is the DNA: TGTGCCAGCAGTTTCCGTAGCGGGAGAGACTCCCTTTTC. Translated, this gives CASSFRSGRDSLF.